The clone carrying this T cell receptor (beta chain) was picked up a small number of times. Its antigen is unknown. RNA transcripts were the template for amplifying TCR beta CDR3 regions. HTBI primers were the set used in a first-round RT-PCR of the TCR CDR3. TCRdb ran MiXCR on the multiplex PCR reads and lists one entry per CDR3 protein. The sample carries a few hundred thousand distinct CDR3 sequences, about 15% recorded once. The sample is drawn from a study of T cells in Graves' hyperthyroidism and ophthalmopathy. Germline V gene data show CDR1 as SGDLS and CDR2 as YYNGEE. CDR3 length: 18 residues. The V segment lost 0 bases and the J segment 5 bases; nucleotides outside the gene matches: 11. General study findings and limits: In the blood, most expanded thyroid clonotypes above 0.001 appeared as well.

The PBMCs had their origin in 10 ml of fresh peripheral blood. The receptor was isolated from a woman aged 55 to 70 with Graves' ophthalmopathy. Sequenced: blood. This chain uses TRBV9 with TRBJ2-5; 12 bases map to TRBD2. The CDR3 region has the DNA TGTGCCAGCAGCGTAGGGGCTAGCGGGGGGGCCAAAGTGGAGACCCAGTACTTC. It translates to CASSVGASGGAKVETQYF.